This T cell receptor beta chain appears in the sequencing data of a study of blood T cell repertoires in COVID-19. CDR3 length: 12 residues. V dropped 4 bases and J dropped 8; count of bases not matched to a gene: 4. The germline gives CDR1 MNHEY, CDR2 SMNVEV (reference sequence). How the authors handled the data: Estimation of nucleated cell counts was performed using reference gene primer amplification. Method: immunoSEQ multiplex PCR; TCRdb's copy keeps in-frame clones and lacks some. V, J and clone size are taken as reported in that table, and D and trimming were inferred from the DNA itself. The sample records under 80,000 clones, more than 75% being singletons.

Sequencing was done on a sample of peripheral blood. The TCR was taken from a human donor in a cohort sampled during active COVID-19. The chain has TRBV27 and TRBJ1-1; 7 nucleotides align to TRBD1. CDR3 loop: CASSSLTGEAFF. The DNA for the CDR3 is TGTGCCAGCAGTTCTTTGACAGGGGAAGCTTTCTTT.